The next 10 T cell receptor beta chains were all read from a single sample in a study of blood T cells in healthy people across ages. A sample-barcoded 5' primer and a J-beta primer mix were used in a second PCR of roughly 7 to 11 cycles. One entry per CDR3 protein, called by TCRdb with MiXCR from the 5' RACE reads. Of approximately 1.5 million distinct CDR3 sequences in the sample, almost 35% are singletons; the top ten hold around 11%. The sequenced sample was blood. These receptors were obtained from a woman in her 30s in good health.

Regarding this clonotype: This may be a read error: a much more frequent sequence differs by one nucleotide. The chain uses TRBV5-1 and TRBJ2-7; D uncertain. Germline V gene lookup returns CDR1 SGHRS and CDR2 YFSETQ. There are 14 residues in the CDR3. V lost 3 bases to trimming and J lost 1 base, with 11 bases between them. CDR3 sequence (DNA): TGCGCCAGCAGCTCGGACCACTCTTCCTACGAGCAGTACTTC. It translates to CASSSDHSSYEQYF.

This clonotype was observed a handful of times. V gene TRBV3-1 combines with J gene TRBJ2-7, with D unclear. The V end lost 7 bases, the J end lost 4 bases, and 17 bases lay between the germline ends. The CDR3 loop spans 14 amino acids. Per germline, CDR1 LGHDT and CDR2 YNNKEL (reference sequence). The CDR3 DNA is TGTGCCAGCACACAAGGATCGGGTCGATACGAGCAGTACTTC. It translates to CASTQGSGRYEQYF.

The V call is TRBV7-9, the J call TRBJ2-5, with 7 bases aligning to TRBD2. Germline CDR1 SEHNR, CDR2 FQNEAQ (reference sequence). The CDR3 sequence is 15 residues long. The V and J ends lost 5 bases and 4 bases, in that order; junction bases with no gene match: 10. The CDR3 nucleotides read TGTGCCAGCAGCCCGCCTAGCGGTAGCGCAGAGACCCAGTACTTC. Its protein is CASSPPSGSAETQYF.

This clonotype has a handful of counts. The rearrangement joins TRBV12-3 or TRBV12-4 to TRBJ2-5, with 7 bases lining up with TRBD2. V dropped 5 bases and J dropped 3; count of bases not matched to a gene: 9. This CDR3 is built from 15 residues. The CDR3 sequence: CASSPRLGLKETQYF. The CDR3 nucleotides are TGTGCCAGCAGTCCCCGACTGGGACTAAAAGAGACCCAGTACTTC.

A few counts support this clonotype. V and J are TRBV20-1 and TRBJ2-5; 9 positions agree with TRBD2. V was pared by 5 bases and J by 7 bases, with 5 bases of the junction left unmatched. The CDR3 runs 12 residues. CDR1 is DFQATT and CDR2 is SNEGSKA in the germline V gene (reference sequence). The chain's CDR3 is CSAPGAGGTQYF. CDR3 nucleotide sequence: TGCAGTGCTCCTGGAGCGGGGGGGACCCAGTACTTC.

This clonotype was seen a few times. This chain uses TRBV20-1 with TRBJ2-3; no clear D gene. The CDR3 runs 16 residues. Germline V lookup: CDR1 DFQATT, CDR2 SNEGSKA (reference sequence). V dropped 0 bases and J dropped 3 bases, with 16 bases sitting between them. CDR3: CSARDGSRKTTDTQYF. The CDR3 bases are TGCAGTGCTAGAGATGGGTCACGGAAGACTACAGATACGCAGTATTTT.

A few counts support this clonotype. The chain couples TRBV11-1 to TRBJ2-7; D gene unclear. The CDR3 consists of 11 residues. With 5 bases removed from V and 6 bases from J, the gap between germline ends came to 8 bases. Germline CDR1 reads SGHAT; CDR2 reads FQDESV (reference sequence). The CDR3 DNA reads as TGTGCCAGCAGCCAGACGCCCGAGCAGTACTTC. Translation: CASSQTPEQYF.

This clonotype was counted many times. The V gene is TRBV4-1, the J gene TRBJ1-2, with D unresolved. Deletions cut 0 bases from V and 0 bases from J, with 14 bases between. This CDR3 spans 17 amino acids. Per the germline V gene, CDR1 is MGHRA and CDR2 is YSYEKL. As DNA, the CDR3 is TGCGCCAGCAGCCAAGATTCATGGAGGCAGACTAACTATGGCTACACCTTC. Protein sequence: CASSQDSWRQTNYGYTF.

This clonotype occurred a few times. The rearrangement uses TRBV7-9 and TRBJ1-1; D is possibly TRBD1 (5 bases). The germline gives CDR1 SEHNR, CDR2 FQNEAQ (reference sequence). V dropped 1 base and J dropped 10 bases, with 10 bases sitting between them. The CDR3 totals 12 residues. CDR3 residues: CASSLVQGGAFF. CDR3 sequence (DNA): TGTGCCAGCAGCTTAGTCCAGGGTGGAGCTTTCTTT. The entire variable domain, with the rest obtained from reference TRBV7-9 and TRBJ1-1, is as follows: DTGVSQNPRHKITKRGQNVTFRCDPISEHNRLYWYRQTLGQGPEFLTYFQNEAQLEKSRLLSDRFSAERPKGSFSTLEIQRTEQGDSAMYLCASSLVQGGAFFGQGTRLTVV.

This rearrangement joins TRBV27 to TRBJ2-2; D is possibly TRBD1 (5 bases). CDR3 length: 14 residues. The V gene lost 5 bases and the J gene lost 6 bases, with 13 bases spanning the gap. CDR1 and CDR2 from the germline V gene are MNHEY and SMNVEV (reference sequence). CDR3 nucleotides: TGTGCCAGCAGTCTCCAGGGTTGGGCCGGGGAGCTGTTTTTT. This gives the protein CASSLQGWAGELFF.